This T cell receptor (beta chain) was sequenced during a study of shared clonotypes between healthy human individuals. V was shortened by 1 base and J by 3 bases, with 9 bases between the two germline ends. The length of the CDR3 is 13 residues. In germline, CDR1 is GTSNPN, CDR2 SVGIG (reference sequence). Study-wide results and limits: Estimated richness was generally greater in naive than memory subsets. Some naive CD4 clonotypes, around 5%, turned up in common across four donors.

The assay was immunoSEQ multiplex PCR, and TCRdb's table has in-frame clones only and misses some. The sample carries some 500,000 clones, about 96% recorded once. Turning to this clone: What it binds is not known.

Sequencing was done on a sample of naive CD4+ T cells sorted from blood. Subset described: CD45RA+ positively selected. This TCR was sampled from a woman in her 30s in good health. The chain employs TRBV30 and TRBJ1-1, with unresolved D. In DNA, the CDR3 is TGTGCCTGGAGTGCTGGTTTGGACACTGAAGCTTTCTTT. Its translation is CAWSAGLDTEAFF.